The clone carrying this T cell receptor beta chain was detected only once. Antigen unknown. CDR1 SQVTM and CDR2 ANQGSEA come from the germline V gene. This CDR3 is 11 amino acids long. V was trimmed by 4 bases and J by 7 bases, leaving 11 bases between them. These data originate in a study of a mutant IDH1 vaccine in newly diagnosed glioma. Turning to the study itself: Earlier treatment was radiotherapy, temozolomide, or both, with most getting both.

Time point of the sample: week 35, safety follow-up. Doses comprised 300 ug of mutant IDH1 20-mer peptide each, plus topical imiquimod. During weeks 1, 3, 5, 7, 11, 15, 19 and 23, patients received eight vaccinations. The data were produced by immunoSEQ multiplex PCR, yet TCRdb's version contains in-frame clones alone and is incomplete. The sample has 35,000 to 50,000 clones, roughly 80% seen once. The study, taken as a whole, reports: In 80% to 95% of patients, immune responses induced by the vaccine occurred.

The chain recombines TRBV29-1 with TRBJ2-7, with D possibly TRBD1 on 5 matching bases. The origin of this receptor is a woman between 45 and 65 years old with glioma. This specimen consisted of PBMCs, obtained from a glioma patient whose treatment included an IDH1 peptide vaccine. CDR3 in DNA: TGCAGCGTTGGGGGCGTCGGGGAGCAGTACTTC. Amino acids: CSVGGVGEQYF.